These 7 T cell receptor beta chains came from one sample sequenced in a study of blood T cell repertoires in COVID-19. The protocol was immunoSEQ multiplex PCR, while the TCRdb copy is restricted to in-frame clones and leaves out a portion. The sample has some 250,000 clones, approximately 86% seen once. The material sequenced was peripheral blood. These receptors were collected from a young woman with acute or convalescent COVID-19.

The V call is TRBV19, the J call TRBJ2-3; D gene uncertain. V lost 1 base, J lost 5 bases, and 10 bases lay in between. This CDR3 region has 14 residues. The V gene's germline CDR1 is LNHDA and CDR2 SQIVND (reference sequence). CDR3 nucleotides: TGTGCCAGTAGTATAGGGCAGTATGGAGATACGCAGTATTTT. Translation: CASSIGQYGDTQYF.

This clone has only a few counts. The rearrangement joins TRBV9 to TRBJ2-7; the D gene is possibly TRBD2 (6 bases). This CDR3 comprises 14 residues. V dropped 0 bases and J dropped 5 bases, with 12 bases sitting between them. CDR1 and CDR2 from the germline V gene are SGDLS and YYNGEE. The CDR3 bases are TGTGCCAGCAGCGTAGCCCATGGGGGGAACGAGCAGTACTTC. Protein: CASSVAHGGNEQYF.

The chain has TRBV7-2 and TRBJ2-1; the D gene is possibly TRBD1 (5 bases). Germline V gene lookup returns CDR1 SGHTA and CDR2 FQGNSA. This CDR3 has 12 amino acids. V lost 7 bases to trimming and J lost 8 bases, with 12 bases between them. CDR3 in DNA: TGTGCCAGCACCGACAGCCAAGATGAGCAGTTCTTC. This codes for CASTDSQDEQFF.

The chain couples TRBV3-1 (or the pseudogene TRBV3-2) to TRBJ2-7, with TRBD1 matching 8 bases. V lost 4 bases to trimming and J lost 3 bases; unmatched junction nucleotides: 8. The CDR3 is 15 amino acids. The germline V gene encodes CDR1 LGHDT and CDR2 YNNKEL (reference sequence). Written as DNA, the CDR3 is TGTGCCAGCAGCCCCCGTTGGACAGGGAACTACGAGCAGTACTTC. Its protein product is CASSPRWTGNYEQYF.

CDR3 in DNA: TGTGCCAGCTCACCCAGTGACAGGGGCGAGCAGTACTTC. It encodes CASSPSDRGEQYF. V gene TRBV18 combines with J gene TRBJ2-7; 8 bases align to TRBD1. The germline CDR1 and CDR2 sequences are KGHSH and LQKENI. V lost 3 bases, J lost 6 bases, and 4 bases stayed unmatched. This CDR3 region has 13 residues.

V usage is TRBV19 and J usage is TRBJ1-4; 12 bases align to TRBD1. The CDR3 is 16 amino acids. V dropped 3 bases and J dropped 4; count of bases not matched to a gene: 3. Germline V lookup: CDR1 LNHDA, CDR2 SQIVND (reference sequence). As DNA, the CDR3 is TGTGCCAGTAGTATGGGACAGGGGGCGAATAATGAAAAACTGTTTTTT. Residues: CASSMGQGANNEKLFF.

V and J are TRBV28 and TRBJ2-1, with 8 bases that match TRBD2. Germline V gene sequence: CDR1 MDHEN, CDR2 SYDVKM. The V and J ends lost 5 bases and 1 base, in that order; junction bases with no gene match: 7. The CDR3 has 16 residues. The CDR3 DNA reads as TGTGCCAGCAGTCCCGCCGGCGGGGGGTCCTACAATGAGCAGTTCTTC. Translating gives CASSPAGGGSYNEQFF. The full variable domain, with the rest looked up from reference TRBV28 and TRBJ2-1, is DVKVTQSSRYLVKRTGEKVFLECVQDMDHENMFWYRQDPGLGLRLIYFSYDVKMKEKGDIPEGYSVSREKKERFSLILESASTNQTSMYLCASSPAGGGSYNEQFFGPGTRLTVL.